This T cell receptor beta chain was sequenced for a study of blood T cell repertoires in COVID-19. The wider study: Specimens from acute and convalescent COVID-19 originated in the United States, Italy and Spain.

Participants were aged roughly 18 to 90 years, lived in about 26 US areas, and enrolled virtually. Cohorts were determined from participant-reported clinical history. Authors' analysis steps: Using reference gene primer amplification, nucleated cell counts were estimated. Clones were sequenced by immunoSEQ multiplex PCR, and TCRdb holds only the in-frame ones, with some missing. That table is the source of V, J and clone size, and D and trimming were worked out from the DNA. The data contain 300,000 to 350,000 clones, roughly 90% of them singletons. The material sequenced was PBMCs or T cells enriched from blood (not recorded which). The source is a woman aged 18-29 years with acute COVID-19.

This chain's CDR3 is CASSPGREFGNEQFF. The DNA for the CDR3 is TGTGCCAGCTCACCAGGGCGGGAGTTTGGCAATGAGCAGTTCTTC. The chain couples TRBV18 to TRBJ2-1, with 7 bases identical to TRBD2. Germline CDR1 and CDR2: KGHSH and LQKENI. This CDR3 has 15 residues. The ends lost 2 bases at V and 6 bases at J; junction bases unmatched: 7.